The 3 T cell receptor beta chains in this list originate from one sample, sequenced in a study of blood T cell repertoires in COVID-19. Some clones are missing from TCRdb's copy, which holds only in-frame ones; the method was immunoSEQ multiplex PCR. In the table there are roughly 63,000 clones, 74% of which are singletons. Sequencing used peripheral blood. The source of these receptors is a woman of 80 years or more with acute or convalescent COVID-19.

In its sample, this clone was seen once. The chain combines TRBV9 with TRBJ2-1; D is perhaps TRBD2 (5 bases). Trimming cost V 4 bases and J 0 bases, with 11 bases left between them. Germline V gives CDR1 SGDLS, CDR2 YYNGEE. The CDR3 consists of 15 residues. The CDR3 nucleotides read TGTGCCAGCAGCCTTCTAGCCCTCTCCTACAATGAGCAGTTCTTC. Residues: CASSLLALSYNEQFF.

In DNA, the CDR3 is TGTGCCAGCAGCTCCCTCGACAGGGGGATGGGGGAGCAGTACTTC. Its translation is CASSSLDRGMGEQYF. This chain joins TRBV7-2 and TRBJ2-7; TRBD1 aligns across 9 bases. The V gene's germline CDR1 is SGHTA and CDR2 FQGNSA. The CDR3 spans 15 residues. V gave up 4 bases and J gave up 7 bases; unmatched junction bases: 11. Complete variable domain (other parts from reference TRBV7-2 and TRBJ2-7): GAGVSQSPSNKVTEKGKDVELRCDPISGHTALYWYRQSLGQGLEFLIYFQGNSAPDKSGLPSDRFSAERTGGSVSTLTIQRTQQEDSAVYLCASSSLDRGMGEQYFGPGTRLTVT.

The chain combines TRBV7-6 with TRBJ2-1; TRBD1 is a possible D gene (5 bases). Trimming pared 6 bases from V and 7 bases from J, leaving 7 bases between. The CDR3 is made up of 11 amino acids. Germline assignment: CDR1 SGHVS and CDR2 FNYEAQ. The CDR3 reads CASRQVNEQFF. The CDR3 region has the DNA TGTGCCAGCAGACAGGTGAATGAGCAGTTCTTC.